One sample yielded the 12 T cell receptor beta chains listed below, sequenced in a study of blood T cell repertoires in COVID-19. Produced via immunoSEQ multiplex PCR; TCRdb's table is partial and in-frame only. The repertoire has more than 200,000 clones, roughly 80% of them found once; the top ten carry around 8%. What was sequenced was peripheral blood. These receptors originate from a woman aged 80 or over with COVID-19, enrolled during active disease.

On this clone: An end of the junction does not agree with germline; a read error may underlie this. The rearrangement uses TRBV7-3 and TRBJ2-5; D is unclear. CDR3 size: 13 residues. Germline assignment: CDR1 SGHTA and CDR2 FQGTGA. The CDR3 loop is CASSLTPEESQYF. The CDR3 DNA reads TGTGCCAGCAGCCTTACCCCCGAAGAGAGCCAGTACTTC.

The CDR3 DNA is TGCGCCAGCAGCTTGGACAGCCCGCGCACTGAAGCTTTCTTT. This gives the protein CASSLDSPRTEAFF. V is TRBV5-1 and J is TRBJ1-1; D call uncertain. Germline V gene data show CDR1 as SGHRS and CDR2 as YFSETQ. The CDR3 loop spans 14 amino acids. The V end lost 0 bases, the J end lost 4 bases, and 10 bases lay between the germline ends.

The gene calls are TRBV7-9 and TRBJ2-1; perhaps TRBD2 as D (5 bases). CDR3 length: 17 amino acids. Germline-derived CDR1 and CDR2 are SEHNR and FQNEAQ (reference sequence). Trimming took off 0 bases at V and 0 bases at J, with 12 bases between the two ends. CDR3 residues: CASSLARGWISYNEQFF. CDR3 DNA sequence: TGTGCCAGCAGCTTAGCAAGAGGGTGGATCTCCTACAATGAGCAGTTCTTC.

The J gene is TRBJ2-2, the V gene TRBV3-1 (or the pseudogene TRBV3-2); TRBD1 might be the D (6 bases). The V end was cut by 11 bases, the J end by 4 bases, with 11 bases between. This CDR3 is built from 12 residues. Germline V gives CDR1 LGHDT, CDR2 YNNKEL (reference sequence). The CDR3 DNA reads TGTGCCTCCACACAGGGCACCGGGGAGCTGTTTTTT. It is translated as CASTQGTGELFF.

In nucleotides, the CDR3 is TGTGCCAGCAGCACTGACCCCCGGGTACGGAACACTGAAGCTTTCTTT. It yields the protein CASSTDPRVRNTEAFF. The chain employs TRBV9 and TRBJ1-1; the D is unclear. This CDR3 has 16 residues. The germline V gene has CDR1 SGDLS and CDR2 YYNGEE. Trimming shortened V by 4 bases and J by 1 base, and 17 bases separated the two germline ends.

CDR3 loop: CASRVVVGAADFF. Written as DNA, the CDR3 is TGCGCCAGCAGGGTTGTGGTTGGGGCAGCAGATTTCTTT. V gene TRBV5-1 combines with J gene TRBJ1-1; TRBD1 is a possible D gene (5 bases). The ends were cut back, 5 bases at V and 13 bases at J, with 21 bases in the middle. CDR3 size: 13 residues. The germline gives CDR1 SGHRS, CDR2 YFSETQ.

CDR3 sequence reads: CASSAGTSSNYGYTF. CDR3 DNA sequence: TGTGCCAGCTCAGCGGGAACATCGAGTAACTATGGCTACACCTTC. The chain combines TRBV18 with TRBJ1-2; D uncertain. Per germline, CDR1 KGHSH and CDR2 LQKENI. Between the trimmed V and J ends, which lost 5 bases and 1 base, there was a span of 14 bases. This CDR3 region has 15 residues.

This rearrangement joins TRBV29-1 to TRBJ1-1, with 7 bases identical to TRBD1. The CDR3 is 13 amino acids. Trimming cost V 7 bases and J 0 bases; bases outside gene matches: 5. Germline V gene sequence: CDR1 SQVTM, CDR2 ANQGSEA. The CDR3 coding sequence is TGCAGCGCTAGGGACAGACTGAACACTGAAGCTTTCTTT. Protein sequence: CSARDRLNTEAFF.

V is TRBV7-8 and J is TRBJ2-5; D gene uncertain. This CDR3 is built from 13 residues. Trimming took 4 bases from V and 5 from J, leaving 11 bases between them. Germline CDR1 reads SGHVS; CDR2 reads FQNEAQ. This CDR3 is CASSSGLLETQYF. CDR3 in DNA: TGTGCCAGCAGCTCGGGTCTTTTGGAGACCCAGTACTTC.

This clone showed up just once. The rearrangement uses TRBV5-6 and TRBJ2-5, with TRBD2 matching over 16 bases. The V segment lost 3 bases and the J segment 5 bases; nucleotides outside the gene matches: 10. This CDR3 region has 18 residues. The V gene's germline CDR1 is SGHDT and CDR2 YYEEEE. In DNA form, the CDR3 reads TGTGCCAGCAGCTGGGGACTAGCGGGAGGGCAGTCCTCGGAGACCCAGTACTTC. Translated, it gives CASSWGLAGGQSSETQYF.

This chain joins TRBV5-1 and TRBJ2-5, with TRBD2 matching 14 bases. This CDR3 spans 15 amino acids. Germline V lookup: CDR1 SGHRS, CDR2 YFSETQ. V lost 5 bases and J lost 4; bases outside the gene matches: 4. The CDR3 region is CASRFGTSGRETQYF. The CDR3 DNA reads TGCGCCAGCAGATTCGGGACTAGCGGGAGAGAGACCCAGTACTTC.

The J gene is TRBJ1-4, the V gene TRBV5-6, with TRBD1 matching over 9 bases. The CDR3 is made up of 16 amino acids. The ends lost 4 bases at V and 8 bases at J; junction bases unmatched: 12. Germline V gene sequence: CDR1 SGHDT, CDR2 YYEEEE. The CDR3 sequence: CASSPDRGRLAEKLFF. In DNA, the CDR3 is TGTGCCAGCAGCCCCGACAGGGGGAGATTGGCCGAAAAACTGTTTTTT.